The T cell receptor beta chain under discussion was sequenced for a study of shared clonotypes between healthy human individuals. Regarding the study as a whole: Larger estimated richness was generally seen in naive subsets than in memory subsets.

Here immunoSEQ multiplex PCR was the method, and the copy in TCRdb shows in-frame clones only, minus some. This sample has some 2,000,000 clones, with 95% found just once. The length of the CDR3 is 15 residues. Germline assignment: CDR1 SGHVS and CDR2 FNYEAQ. V shed 1 base and J shed 2 bases, with 12 bases lying between them. Worth noting for this clone: The antigen is not known.

The TCR comes from a young man in good health. This chain uses TRBV7-6 with TRBJ2-7; TRBD2 is a possible D gene (7 bases). Input material: naive CD4+ T cells sorted from blood. Regarding subset: CD45RA+ positively selected. The CDR3, as DNA: TGTGCCAGCAGCTTAGGAGGGGGGGGAGCCTACGAGCAGTACTTC. As protein: CASSLGGGGAYEQYF.